This TCR beta chain emerged from a study of STAT5B mutations in CD4+ large granular lymphocyte leukemia. Unmatched junction bases numbered 2, after V lost 6 bases and J lost 1 base. The germline V gene has CDR1 SGHTA and CDR2 FQGTGA. The CDR3 has 14 residues. The assay was run at survey level. TCRdb keeps only in-frame clones here, not all; method: immunoSEQ multiplex PCR. Of more than 20,000 clones listed, 65% to 80% were seen once; the top ten hold about 30%. The sequence came from a human donor in good health. The chain employs TRBV7-3 and TRBJ1-1; 10 nucleotides align to TRBD1. Sequencing was carried out using CD4+ T cells from blood buffy coats. DNA of the CDR3: TGTGCCAGCAGATGGACAGGGGGGAACACTGAAGCTTTCTTT. Translating gives CASRWTGGNTEAFF.